The 24 T cell receptor beta chains listed next were all sequenced from one sample in a study of shared clonotypes between healthy human individuals. Here immunoSEQ multiplex PCR was the method, and the copy in TCRdb shows in-frame clones only, minus some. The sample carries about a million clones, around three quarters recorded once. Input material: memory CD4+ T cells from PBMCs. The sample's subset: CD45RA-negative fraction. These receptors originate from a man between 18 and 29 years old in good health. Some clones in this sample may be carry-over from other donors' samples.

This clone turned up a few times. The V gene is TRBV7-9, the J gene TRBJ1-2; D gene unclear. V lost 1 base to trimming and J lost 3 bases, with 9 bases between them. CDR1 is SEHNR, CDR2 FQNEAQ, per germline (reference sequence). CDR3 length: 14 amino acids. The CDR3 nucleotides are TGTGCCAGCAGCTTAGTCGGGGTAGACTATGGCTACACCTTC. The encoded protein is CASSLVGVDYGYTF.

This clone has a single count. Here the CDR3 reads CATQQGAGGNTIYF. The CDR3 DNA sequence: TGTGCCACCCAACAGGGGGCAGGAGGAAACACCATATATTTT. The genes are TRBV10-3 and TRBJ1-3; TRBD1 matches at 9 bases. The germline V gene has CDR1 ENHRY and CDR2 SYGVKD. V lost 10 bases and J lost 4; bases outside the gene matches: 8. The CDR3 runs to 14 residues.

This clone is a singleton in its sample. The chain employs TRBV6-6 and TRBJ1-6, with D tentatively TRBD1 (5 bases). CDR1 and CDR2 from the germline V gene are MNHNY and SVGAGI (reference sequence). CDR3 size: 13 residues. The V end lost 1 base, the J end lost 8 bases, and 6 bases lay between the germline ends. CDR3 residues: CASSYFRDSPLHF. In DNA form, the CDR3 reads TGTGCCAGCAGTTACTTCAGGGATTCACCCCTCCACTTT.

The chain couples TRBV4-3 to TRBJ1-1, with no clear D. CDR1 LGHNA and CDR2 YSLEER come from the germline V gene. The ends were cut back, 0 bases at V and 1 base at J, with 9 bases in the middle. The CDR3 is 15 residues long. The CDR3 here is CASSQDYRGNTEAFF. CDR3 nucleotide sequence: TGCGCCAGCAGCCAAGATTACCGAGGGAACACTGAAGCTTTCTTT.

The chain joins TRBV7-8 to TRBJ1-3; D possibly corresponds to TRBD1 (6 bases). Germline values: CDR1 SGHVS, CDR2 FQNEAQ. This CDR3 comprises 14 residues. The V gene lost 2 bases and the J gene lost 2 bases, with 7 bases spanning the gap. CDR3 loop: CASSLKGAGNTIYF. The CDR3 bases are TGTGCCAGCAGCTTAAAGGGGGCTGGAAACACCATATATTTT.

The CDR3 DNA reads TGTGCCAGCAGAGCCGGGACAGGGGTGTCCGAGCAGTACTTC. Translating gives CASRAGTGVSEQYF. V usage is TRBV2 and J usage is TRBJ2-7; TRBD1 agrees at 10 bases. Trimming removed 6 bases from V and 6 bases from J; junction bases left unmatched: 8. This CDR3 has 14 residues. Germline lookup yields CDR1 SNHLY and CDR2 FYNNEI.

This clone was counted between two and nine times. The chain employs TRBV29-1 and TRBJ1-1, with TRBD1 as a possible D gene (5 bases). CDR1 is SQVTM, CDR2 ANQGSEA, per germline. This CDR3 has 12 residues. Trimming removed 5 bases at V and 1 base at J, with 8 bases between. The CDR3 here is CSVLGGNTEAFF. For the CDR3, the DNA is TGCAGCGTTCTGGGGGGGAACACTGAAGCTTTCTTT.

This chain connects TRBV27 to TRBJ1-2; D not resolved. Germline CDR1 and CDR2: MNHEY and SMNVEV (reference sequence). The ends were cut back, 6 bases at V and 5 bases at J, with 19 bases in the middle. CDR3 length: 15 amino acids. The DNA of the CDR3 is TGTGCCAGCAGGCCAGGTCCGAATGCGGTTTATGGCTACACCTTC. Translating it yields CASRPGPNAVYGYTF.

J is TRBJ2-5 and V is TRBV7-9; TRBD1 matches at 9 bases. V dropped 1 base and J dropped 2; count of bases not matched to a gene: 8. The CDR3 spans 17 residues. Per the germline V gene, CDR1 is SEHNR and CDR2 is FQNEAQ (reference sequence). The CDR3 coding sequence is TGTGCCAGCAGCTTAGGCAAACAGGGGGCCTGGCAAGAGACCCAGTACTTC. Translation gives CASSLGKQGAWQETQYF.

The rearrangement links TRBV6-5 to TRBJ2-4; 7 bases map to TRBD1. This CDR3 comprises 15 residues. V dropped 5 bases and J dropped 6; count of bases not matched to a gene: 10. Germline V gene data show CDR1 as MNHEY and CDR2 as SVGAGI. For the CDR3, the DNA is TGTGCCAGCAGTCAACCGGGACAGAGAAGAAACATTCAGTACTTC. Amino acids: CASSQPGQRRNIQYF.

V is TRBV4-2 and J is TRBJ2-7; D may be TRBD2 (5 bases). Per the germline V gene, CDR1 is LGHNA and CDR2 is YNFKEQ. The CDR3 is 15 amino acids. Deletions cut 4 bases from V and 7 bases from J, with 20 bases between. The CDR3 region is CASSPRTARMGEQYF. CDR3 coding DNA: TGTGCCAGCAGCCCAAGGACTGCTCGCATGGGTGAGCAGTACTTC.

Turning to this clone: The same CDR3 is also encoded by other DNA sequences in this sample. V and J are TRBV30 and TRBJ2-3, with D possibly being TRBD1 (6 bases). Germline CDR1 is GTSNPN and CDR2 is SVGIG (reference sequence). The CDR3 loop spans 14 amino acids. The germline V and J ends were trimmed by 0 bases and 1 base, with 8 bases remaining between them. The CDR3 bases are TGTGCCTGGAGTGTACAGGGCGGCACAGATACGCAGTATTTT. As protein: CAWSVQGGTDTQYF.

This chain connects TRBV7-8 to TRBJ1-5; 10 bases are a match to TRBD1. The CDR3 covers 18 residues. V gave up 5 bases and J gave up 3 bases; unmatched junction bases: 13. From germline, CDR1 is SGHVS and CDR2 FQNEAQ. For the CDR3, the DNA is TGTGCCAGCAGCCCCTCTGGACAGGGGGTTATGGCCAATCAGCCCCAGCATTTT. This sequence encodes CASSPSGQGVMANQPQHF.

The sample holds one count of this clone. The chain employs TRBV7-2 and TRBJ1-5, with D maybe TRBD1 (5 bases). Germline V CDR1 and CDR2: SGHTA, FQGNSA. The V gene lost 5 bases and the J gene lost 4 bases, with 12 bases spanning the gap. The CDR3 loop spans 14 amino acids. As DNA, the CDR3 is TGTGCCAGCAGCCTCAGTCGGGGGAATCAGCCCCAGCATTTT. The encoded protein is CASSLSRGNQPQHF.

V gene TRBV7-9 combines with J gene TRBJ1-2; tentative D call: TRBD1 (5 bases). V was trimmed by 5 bases and J by 3 bases, leaving 19 bases between them. Germline V gives CDR1 SEHNR, CDR2 FQNEAQ (reference sequence). CDR3 length equals 16 residues. CDR3 sequence reads: CASSPPIGGNDYGYTF. CDR3 sequence (DNA): TGTGCCAGCAGCCCCCCCATCGGGGGAAATGACTATGGCTACACCTTC.

V usage is TRBV9 and J usage is TRBJ2-2, with TRBD2 matching 11 bases. This CDR3 region has 18 residues. The V gene end was trimmed by 1 base and the J gene end by 4 bases; junction bases not matched to a gene: 9. Germline V gene sequence: CDR1 SGDLS, CDR2 YYNGEE. The CDR3 loop reads CASSVFPGTSGFTGELFF. The CDR3 nucleotides read TGTGCCAGCAGCGTATTCCCCGGGACTAGCGGATTCACCGGGGAGCTGTTTTTT.

This clone was detected only once. The genes are TRBV18 and TRBJ1-5; 11 bases match TRBD1. CDR3 length: 14 amino acids. Germline V gene data show CDR1 as KGHSH and CDR2 as LQKENI. Losses at the gene ends were 8 bases for V and 5 bases for J; bases not matched to a gene: 5. As DNA, the CDR3 is TGTGCCAGCACAACGGGACAGGGGGATCAGCCCCAGCATTTT. Its translation is CASTTGQGDQPQHF.

This sequence joins TRBV7-9 and TRBJ2-6, with 10 bases identical to TRBD1. This CDR3 is built from 17 residues. CDR1 is SEHNR and CDR2 is FQNEAQ in the germline V gene (reference sequence). With 8 bases clipped from V and 2 bases from J, the junction kept 9 bases outside the gene matches. DNA for the CDR3: TGTGCCAGCTCCGGTCGACAGGGGGCACCTGGGGCCAACGTCCTGACTTTC. Translating it yields CASSGRQGAPGANVLTF.

The chain joins TRBV2 to TRBJ2-1; 9 bases are a match to TRBD2. V shed 7 bases, J shed 3 bases, and the junction held 7 bases outside the gene matches. The CDR3 is 15 amino acids. In germline, CDR1 is SNHLY, CDR2 FYNNEI. CDR3: CASNPGTSRYNEQFF. In DNA form, the CDR3 reads TGTGCCAGCAACCCCGGGACTAGCCGCTACAATGAGCAGTTCTTC.

The J gene is TRBJ2-2, the V gene TRBV7-2, with TRBD1 matching over 10 bases. The germline V gene encodes CDR1 SGHTA and CDR2 FQGNSA. J was trimmed by 3 bases and V by 3 bases; bases with no gene match: 7. The CDR3 has 17 residues. The chain's CDR3 is CASSFRGDRGYTGELFF. The CDR3 DNA reads TGTGCCAGCAGCTTTCGTGGGGACAGGGGTTACACCGGGGAGCTGTTTTTT.

This clone was seen a handful of times. The sample has other DNA sequences that encode this CDR3 too. The chain joins TRBV2 to TRBJ1-5; unclear D gene. The CDR3 is 12 residues long. V was shortened by 4 bases and J by 4 bases, with 5 bases between the two germline ends. The germline V gene encodes CDR1 SNHLY and CDR2 FYNNEI. The CDR3 coding sequence is TGTGCCAGCAGTGGGGGTAATCAGCCCCAGCATTTT. It translates to CASSGGNQPQHF.

The CDR3 DNA reads TGTGCCAGCAGCTTGGCGGACTATGGCTACACCTTC. This sequence encodes CASSLADYGYTF. This chain joins TRBV5-4 and TRBJ1-2; D remains ambiguous. CDR3 length equals 12 residues. Trimming left V 0 bases short and J 3 bases short, with 3 bases between. Germline V gene data show CDR1 as SGHNT and CDR2 as YYREEE (reference sequence).

The rearrangement uses TRBV2 and TRBJ2-7; D tentatively reads TRBD1 or TRBD2 (6 bases each). The CDR3 covers 14 residues. Germline-derived CDR1 and CDR2 are SNHLY and FYNNEI. Deletions cut 7 bases from V and 3 bases from J, with 16 bases between. The CDR3: CASTQLGGDYEQYF. The CDR3 bases are TGTGCCAGCACCCAATTGGGGGGCGACTACGAGCAGTACTTC.

The chain joins TRBV14 to TRBJ2-3, with 12 bases lining up with TRBD2. This CDR3 contains 16 residues. The V gene's germline CDR1 is SGHDN and CDR2 FVKESK. The V gene end was trimmed by 5 bases and the J gene end by 10 bases; junction bases not matched to a gene: 13. The CDR3 DNA is TGTGCCAGCAGCACTCTAGCGGGAGGGCCCTTCTCCGCGCAGTATTTT. Amino acid sequence: CASSTLAGGPFSAQYF.